The source of this TCR beta chain is a study of control samples from healthy donors and cancer patients. V lost 2 bases and J lost 8, with 7 bases in between. This CDR3 contains 13 residues. The germline V gene encodes CDR1 LGHNA and CDR2 YNFKEQ. This table comes from immunoSEQ multiplex PCR, and its TCRdb copy is limited to in-frame clones, with some not included. Of over 200,000 clones in the sample, 82% are singletons; the top ten hold 13%. Sequencing used PBMCs. V and J are TRBV4-2 and TRBJ1-6; D remains ambiguous. The receptor comes from a woman between 55 and 75 years old with lung cancer. The DNA for the CDR3 is TGTGCCAGCAGCCAAATCGTGGATTCACCCCTCCACTTT. Encoded protein: CASSQIVDSPLHF.